This T cell receptor (beta chain) was captured in a study of shared clonotypes between healthy human individuals. General study findings and limits: In general, naive subsets displayed greater estimated richness than memory subsets did. The study found lower generation probabilities in non-shared clonotypes than in those shared by all four donors.

CD8 memory merged CD45RO+ cells and CCR7-negative CD45RA+ TemRA cells into one population. To note about this clone: The target antigen is unknown.

V shed 4 bases and J shed 1 base, with 14 bases lying between them. Per the germline V gene, CDR1 is LGHNA and CDR2 is YNFKEQ. The length of the CDR3 is 15 residues. The repertoire was sequenced with immunoSEQ multiplex PCR; TCRdb's copy has only in-frame clones and lacks some. This sample carries approximately 320,000 clones, around 86% of them seen once, and the ten largest clones take roughly 15%. The sequencing input was memory CD8+ T cells sorted from blood. The subset denotes: CD45RO+ cells pooled with CCR7-negative TemRA cells. This sequence originates from a man between 18 and 29 years old in good health. The chain is built from TRBV4-2 and TRBJ2-7; the D gene is possibly TRBD1 (6 bases). In DNA, the CDR3 is TGTGCCAGCAGCCCCCAGGACAGCCTATCCTACGAGCAGTACTTC. Its translation: CASSPQDSLSYEQYF.